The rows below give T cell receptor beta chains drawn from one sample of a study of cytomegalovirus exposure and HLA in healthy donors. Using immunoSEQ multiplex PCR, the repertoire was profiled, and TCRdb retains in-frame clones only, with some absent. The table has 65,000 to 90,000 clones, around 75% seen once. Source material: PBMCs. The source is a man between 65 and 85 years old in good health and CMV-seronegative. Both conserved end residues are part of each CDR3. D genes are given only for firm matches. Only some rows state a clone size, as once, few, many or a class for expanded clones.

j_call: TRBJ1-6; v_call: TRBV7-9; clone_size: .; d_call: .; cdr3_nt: TGTGCCAGCAGCACAGGCGGTGGTCCTTCACCCCTCCACTTT; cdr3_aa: CASSTGGGPSPLHF
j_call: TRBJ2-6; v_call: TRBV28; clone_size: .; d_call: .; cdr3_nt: TGTGCCAGCAGTTTATTACGCAGCGCCCTGACTTTC; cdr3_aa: CASSLLRSALTF
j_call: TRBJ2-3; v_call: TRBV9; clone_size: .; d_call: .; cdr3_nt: TGTGCCAGCAGCGTAGGGGGCCCCACAAGCACAGATACGCAGTATTTT; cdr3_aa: CASSVGGPTSTDTQYF
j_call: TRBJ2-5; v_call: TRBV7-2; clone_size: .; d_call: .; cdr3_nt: TGTGCCAGCAGCTTAGGATTGAGGGGGGGAGAGACCCAGTACTTC; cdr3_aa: CASSLGLRGGETQYF
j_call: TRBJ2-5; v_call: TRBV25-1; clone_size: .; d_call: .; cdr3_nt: TGTGCCAGCAGGGGCAGGGTGGTGAATGAGCAGTACTTC; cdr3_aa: CASRGRVVNEQYF
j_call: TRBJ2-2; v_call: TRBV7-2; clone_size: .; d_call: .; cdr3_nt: TGTGCCAGCAGCTTAGCCCCAGGGACTAACACCGGGGAGCTGTTTTTT; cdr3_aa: CASSLAPGTNTGELFF
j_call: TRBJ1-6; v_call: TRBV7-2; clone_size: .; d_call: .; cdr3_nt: TGTGCCAGCAGCTTACCGGACAGCCCTTATAATTCACCCCTCCACTTT; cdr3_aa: CASSLPDSPYNSPLHF
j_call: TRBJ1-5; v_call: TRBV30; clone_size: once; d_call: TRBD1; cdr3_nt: TGTGCCTGGGGAGGGACAGACCCTCAGCCCCAGCATTTT; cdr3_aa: CAWGGTDPQPQHF
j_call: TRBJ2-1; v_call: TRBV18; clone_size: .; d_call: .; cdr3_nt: TGTGCCAGCTCACCAGGGGCGACATCCTACAATGAGCAGTTCTTC; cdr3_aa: CASSPGATSYNEQFF
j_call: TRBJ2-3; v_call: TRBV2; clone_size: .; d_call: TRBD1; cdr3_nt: TGTGCCAGCAGTGCCGGGACAGGGGTCGATACGCAGTATTTT; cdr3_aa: CASSAGTGVDTQYF
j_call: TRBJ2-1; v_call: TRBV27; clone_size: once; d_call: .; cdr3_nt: TGTGCCACCTCTCTACGCGGCTCCTACAATGAGCAGTTCTTC; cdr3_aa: CATSLRGSYNEQFF
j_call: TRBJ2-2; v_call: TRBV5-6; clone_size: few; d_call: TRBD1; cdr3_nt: TGTGCCAGCCGGAGCGGGGACAGGGAAACCGGGGAGCTGTTTTTT; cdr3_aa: CASRSGDRETGELFF